This passage covers 5 T cell receptor beta chains from one sample sequenced in a study of identical twins. TCRdb called the 5' RACE reads again in MiXCR, with one record for every CDR3 protein. The data contain roughly 570,000 distinct CDR3 sequences, around 9.6% of them seen just once; the ten biggest clones take up roughly 3%. Another study also made use of these data, one on yellow fever vaccine responses in identical twins.

The sample was PBMCs. These receptor sequences come from a woman between 18 and 29 years old in good health.

This clonotype was counted ten times or more. The rearrangement links TRBV29-1 to TRBJ2-1; D ambiguous. Germline V CDR1 and CDR2: SQVTM, ANQGSEA. This CDR3 is built from 12 residues. The V gene lost 6 bases and the J gene lost 6 bases, with 12 bases spanning the gap. The chain's CDR3 is CSVNKGFNEQFF. The DNA for the CDR3 is TGCAGCGTGAACAAGGGATTCAATGAGCAGTTCTTC.

This clonotype was observed a handful of times. The rearrangement joins TRBV7-2 to TRBJ2-3, with D possibly matching TRBD2 (5 bases). CDR1 SGHTA and CDR2 FQGNSA come from the germline V gene. V was trimmed by 5 bases and J by 4 bases, leaving 16 bases between them. This CDR3 region has 15 residues. CDR3 bases: TGTGCCAGCAGCCAGTCGGGGAACCGGGCAGATACGCAGTATTTT. Its translation: CASSQSGNRADTQYF. The full variable domain, rest sourced from reference TRBV7-2 and TRBJ2-3, is GAGVSQSPSNKVTEKGKDVELRCDPISGHTALYWYRQSLGQGLEFLIYFQGNSAPDKSGLPSDRFSAERTGGSVSTLTIQRTQQEDSAVYLCASSQSGNRADTQYFGPGTRLTVL.

This clonotype was observed a few times. The V call is TRBV4-1, the J call TRBJ2-7, with D perhaps matching TRBD1 or TRBD2 (5 bases each). CDR1 and CDR2 (germline): MGHRA, YSYEKL. This CDR3 is 13 amino acids long. The germline V and J ends were trimmed by 1 base and 7 bases, with 11 bases remaining between them. The CDR3 loop reads CASSQGGDGEQYF. CDR3 DNA sequence: TGCGCCAGCAGCCAAGGAGGGGATGGGGAGCAGTACTTC.

The chain links TRBV9 to TRBJ1-2; D may be TRBD1 (5 bases). CDR1 is SGDLS, CDR2 YYNGEE, per germline. The CDR3 covers 13 residues. Trimming stripped 4 bases from V and 5 bases from J, with 12 bases between. CDR3 sequence reads: CASSPGDDYGYTF. As DNA, the CDR3 is TGTGCCAGCAGCCCGGGGGATGATTATGGCTACACCTTC.

This clonotype was seen at least ten times. This sequence joins TRBV20-1 and TRBJ2-7; the match to TRBD2 covers 7 bases. This CDR3 is built from 12 residues. CDR1 DFQATT and CDR2 SNEGSKA come from the germline V gene (reference sequence). V lost 4 bases and J lost 6; bases outside the gene matches: 6. The CDR3 sequence: CSATSGKGEQYF. DNA for the CDR3: TGCAGTGCTACAAGCGGGAAGGGCGAGCAGTACTTC.